The 18 T cell receptor beta chains listed next were all sequenced from one sample in a study of T cells after yellow fever vaccination. TCRdb re-analysed the 5' RACE reads in MiXCR, keeping a single row per CDR3 protein. The table shows about 350,000 distinct CDR3 sequences, with roughly 8% occurring only once. The material was PBMCs, obtained 45 days after the first yellow fever vaccination. The receptors were gathered from a man aged 18-30 years who received the YFV17D yellow fever vaccine.

This clonotype was counted many times. The gene calls are TRBV28 and TRBJ1-5; D uncertain. Germline V CDR1 and CDR2: MDHEN, SYDVKM. CDR3 size: 11 residues. V was pared by 6 bases and J by 3 bases, with 3 bases between. The CDR3 spells CASSPNQPQHF. The CDR3 nucleotides read TGTGCCAGCAGCCCCAATCAGCCCCAGCATTTT.

In this sample, this clonotype turned up a few times. The chain combines TRBV29-1 with TRBJ1-1; 9 positions match TRBD1. CDR1 is SQVTM, CDR2 ANQGSEA, per germline. This CDR3 is 15 amino acids long. The V gene end was trimmed by 1 base and the J gene end by 6 bases; junction bases not matched to a gene: 9. CDR3 in DNA: TGCAGCGTTGAAGCCCACAGGGGGCACGTACCTGAAGCTTTCTTT. Residues: CSVEAHRGHVPEAFF.

In regard to this clonotype: Mismatch with germline at one junction end may stem from a read error. The rearrangement uses TRBV20-1 and TRBJ2-2; D gene ambiguous. CDR1 and CDR2 (germline): DFQATT, SNEGSKA (reference sequence). This CDR3 comprises 16 residues. In DNA form, the CDR3 reads TGCTGTGCTGAACCTTTGACCCCTCGAGACACCGGGGAGCTGTTTTTT. Translation: CCAEPLTPRDTGELFF.

This clonotype was seen only a few times. V and J are TRBV11-2 and TRBJ1-5; 9 bases match TRBD1. The CDR3 is made up of 13 amino acids. Trimming removed 4 bases from V and 8 bases from J; junction bases left unmatched: 3. Germline assignment: CDR1 SGHAT and CDR2 FQNNGV. The CDR3 loop reads CASSWTGDEPQHF. CDR3 nucleotide sequence: TGTGCCAGCAGCTGGACAGGGGACGAGCCCCAGCATTTT.

V and J are TRBV27 and TRBJ2-1; possible D gene TRBD2, 6 bases. Trimming shortened V by 5 bases and J by 9 bases, and 14 bases separated the two germline ends. Looked up from germline, CDR1 is MNHEY and CDR2 is SMNVEV (reference sequence). The CDR3 runs 13 residues. The CDR3 region is CASSQGRGSEQFF. CDR3 bases: TGTGCCAGCAGTCAGGGCCGGGGGAGTGAGCAGTTCTTC.

This clonotype was counted only a few times. J is TRBJ2-3 and V is TRBV2; a possible D gene is TRBD2 (5 bases). From germline, CDR1 is SNHLY and CDR2 FYNNEI. Trimming removed 7 bases at V and 5 bases at J, with 13 bases between. This CDR3 contains 13 residues. As DNA, the CDR3 is TGTGCCAGCAACTCCCACGAGGGAGATACGCAGTATTTT. Residues: CASNSHEGDTQYF.

The CDR3 spells CASSHLGQTSTGELFF. For the CDR3, the DNA is TGCGCCAGCAGCCACCTGGGACAGACATCTACCGGGGAGCTGTTTTTT. The V and J genes are TRBV4-1 and TRBJ2-2; 7 bases line up with TRBD1. In germline, CDR1 is MGHRA, CDR2 YSYEKL. The trim removed 3 bases at V and 5 bases at J, leaving 9 bases unmatched. The CDR3 is 16 residues long.

In its sample, this clonotype was seen a few times. This sequence joins TRBV20-1 and TRBJ2-7; D might be TRBD2 (5 bases). The V and J ends lost 3 bases and 5 bases respectively, with 14 bases between them. This CDR3 spans 13 amino acids. Germline V gene data show CDR1 as DFQATT and CDR2 as SNEGSKA (reference sequence). Here the CDR3 DNA reads TGCAGTGCTAGTTCAGCGGCGCTTGACGAGCAGTACTTC. It yields the protein CSASSAALDEQYF.

The chain links TRBV29-1 to TRBJ1-4; 7 bases match TRBD1. Germline CDR1 reads SQVTM; CDR2 reads ANQGSEA. The length of the CDR3 is 14 residues. Unmatched junction bases numbered 10, after V lost 4 bases and J lost 8 bases. CDR3 nucleotides: TGCAGCGTTGGGGTACAGGGGATTGAGGAAAAACTGTTTTTT. This sequence encodes CSVGVQGIEEKLFF.

The rearrangement joins TRBV5-6 to TRBJ2-5; D tentatively reads TRBD1 or TRBD2 (5 bases each). The CDR3 length is 13 residues. Germline CDR1 is SGHDT and CDR2 is YYEEEE. With 5 bases removed from V and 7 bases from J, the gap between germline ends came to 15 bases. The CDR3 bases are TGTGCCAGCAGTCCGGGGCCCAAGACGACCCAGTACTTC. Protein sequence: CASSPGPKTTQYF. Complete variable domain (other parts from reference TRBV5-6 and TRBJ2-5): DAGVTQSPTHLIKTRGQQVTLRCSPKSGHDTVSWYQQALGQGPQFIFQYYEEEERQRGNFPDRFSGHQFPNYSSELNVNALLLGDSALYLCASSPGPKTTQYFGPGTRLLVL.

This clonotype came up a few times. The V and J genes are TRBV10-2 and TRBJ1-2; tentatively, D is TRBD1 (6 bases). The V and J ends lost 3 bases and 8 bases respectively, with 16 bases between them. CDR1 is WSHSY, CDR2 SAAADI, per germline. The CDR3 contains 14 residues. The CDR3 DNA reads TGCGCCAGCAGTGACAGGGGCTTGTTCGGGGGCTACACCTTC. It codes for CASSDRGLFGGYTF.

This clonotype was recorded at least ten times. The gene calls are TRBV7-9 and TRBJ2-5; D ambiguous. With 1 base removed from V and 1 base from J, the gap between germline ends came to 7 bases. Germline CDR1 reads SEHNR; CDR2 reads FQNEAQ (reference sequence). The length of the CDR3 is 14 residues. This CDR3 is CASSLVTGQETQYF. CDR3 in DNA: TGTGCCAGCAGCTTAGTGACGGGCCAAGAGACCCAGTACTTC. Full variable domain (outside the CDR3, taken from reference TRBV7-9 and TRBJ2-5): DTGVSQNPRHKITKRGQNVTFRCDPISEHNRLYWYRQTLGQGPEFLTYFQNEAQLEKSRLLSDRFSAERPKGSFSTLEIQRTEQGDSAMYLCASSLVTGQETQYFGPGTRLLVL.

There are a few counts of this clonotype. This sequence joins TRBV6-2 or TRBV6-3 and TRBJ2-5, with TRBD1 as a possible D gene (6 bases). The CDR3 is made up of 12 amino acids. V lost 7 bases to trimming and J lost 4 bases, with 10 bases between them. The V gene's germline CDR1 is MNHEY and CDR2 SVGEGT. The CDR3 sequence is CASNAGVETQYF. For the CDR3, the DNA is TGTGCCAGCAACGCAGGGGTAGAGACCCAGTACTTC.

This clonotype was seen a few times. V is TRBV5-1 and J is TRBJ2-5; D is unclear. The CDR3 has 15 amino acids. Trimming removed 0 bases from V and 1 base from J, with 10 bases in between. Germline lookup yields CDR1 SGHRS and CDR2 YFSETQ. The CDR3 DNA sequence: TGCGCCAGCAGCTTGGGACTGCTCTCCCAAGAGACCCAGTACTTC. This gives the protein CASSLGLLSQETQYF.

This clonotype was observed a few times. The genes are TRBV7-2 and TRBJ1-4; D is uncertain. Trimming pared 7 bases from V and 12 bases from J, leaving 12 bases between. Germline V CDR1 and CDR2: SGHTA, FQGNSA. The CDR3 is 11 residues long. CDR3 region: CASMKSGELFF. The CDR3 nucleotides read TGTGCCAGCATGAAGTCCGGGGAACTGTTTTTT. Supplemented by reference TRBV7-2 and TRBJ1-4, the full variable domain reads GAGVSQSPSNKVTEKGKDVELRCDPISGHTALYWYRQSLGQGLEFLIYFQGNSAPDKSGLPSDRFSAERTGGSVSTLTIQRTQQEDSAVYLCASMKSGELFFGSGTQLSVL.

This chain links TRBV7-2 with TRBJ1-1, with D possibly matching TRBD1 (5 bases). V was cut by 3 bases and J by 6 bases, with 11 bases left in between. Germline lookup yields CDR1 SGHTA and CDR2 FQGNSA. The CDR3 is made up of 13 amino acids. The CDR3 loop is CASSFQGRAEAFF. The DNA for the CDR3 is TGTGCCAGCAGCTTTCAGGGAAGGGCTGAAGCTTTCTTT.

The chain is built from TRBV7-2 and TRBJ1-4; weak D call: TRBD1 (5 bases). The germline CDR1 and CDR2 sequences are SGHTA and FQGNSA. V was trimmed by 3 bases and J by 4 bases, leaving 12 bases between them. This CDR3 has 15 residues. This chain's CDR3 is CASSFGGDYNEKLFF. The CDR3 bases are TGTGCCAGCAGCTTCGGCGGGGACTATAATGAAAAACTGTTTTTT.

V usage is TRBV6-2 or TRBV6-3 and J usage is TRBJ2-5; weak D call: TRBD1 (7 bases). The CDR3 is 17 residues long. Trimming took 8 bases from V and 1 from J, leaving 23 bases between them. Germline loops: CDR1 MNHEY, CDR2 SVGEGT. The CDR3 loop is CASARGLQAGAQETQYF. The CDR3 DNA is TGTGCCAGCGCAAGGGGGCTTCAAGCGGGCGCCCAAGAGACCCAGTACTTC.